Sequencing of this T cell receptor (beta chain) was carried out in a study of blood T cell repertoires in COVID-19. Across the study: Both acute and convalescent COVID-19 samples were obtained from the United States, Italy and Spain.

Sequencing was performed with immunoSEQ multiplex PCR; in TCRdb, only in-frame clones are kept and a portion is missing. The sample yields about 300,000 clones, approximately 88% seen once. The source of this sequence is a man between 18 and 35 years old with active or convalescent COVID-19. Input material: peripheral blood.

This CDR3 reads CAISGPPLGQGGYEQYF. Written as DNA, the CDR3 is TGTGCCATCAGTGGACCCCCTCTAGGACAGGGTGGCTACGAGCAGTACTTC. The V gene is TRBV10-3, the J gene TRBJ2-7; 8 positions agree with TRBD1. Germline V gene sequence: CDR1 ENHRY, CDR2 SYGVKD. The V and J ends lost 4 bases and 3 bases, in that order; junction bases with no gene match: 14. The CDR3 runs 17 residues.